Reported below is one T cell receptor (beta chain). Its target is unknown. This sample stems from a study of beta chain features in type 1 diabetes. Whole-study findings and limits: PCR might preferentially amplify shorter templates, equally in patients and controls. In comparison with healthy donors, patients had naive, central memory and Treg TCRB repertoires that appeared more similar.

The CDR3 totals 15 residues. Germline CDR1 and CDR2: MNHNY and SVGAGI (reference sequence). V was clipped by 0 bases and J by 1 base, with 9 bases between them. Purity exceeding 95% was reached by all sorted populations. The sequenced template was cDNA made from the entire isolated RNA. The data were produced by immunoSEQ multiplex PCR, yet TCRdb's version contains in-frame clones alone and is incomplete. The sample consists of approximately 140,000 clones, 9% to 10% of them appearing once. This chain uses TRBV6-6 with TRBJ1-1; D is unresolved. The sequenced material came from central memory CD4+ T cells from blood. The TCR comes from a woman aged 40 to 50 in good health. CDR3 sequence reads: CASSYSITANTEAFF. The CDR3, as DNA: TGTGCCAGCAGTTACTCGATCACAGCGAACACTGAAGCTTTCTTT.